The 31 T cell receptor beta chains in this list originate from one sample, sequenced in a study of blood T cell repertoires in COVID-19. The repertoire was sequenced with immunoSEQ multiplex PCR; TCRdb's copy has only in-frame clones and lacks some. The data contain 110,000 to 150,000 clones, 84% of them singletons. Sequences were obtained from peripheral blood. Every receptor here comes from a man in his 60s with active or convalescent COVID-19.

This chain connects TRBV15 to TRBJ2-1; the match to TRBD2 covers 13 bases. CDR3 length: 17 residues. Germline trimming cut 0 bases from V and 4 bases from J; bases unmatched to any gene: 3. CDR1 and CDR2 from the germline V gene are LNHNV and YYDKDF (reference sequence). Written as DNA, the CDR3 is TGTGCCACCAGCAGAGAAACGGGACTAGCGGGGTACAATGAGCAGTTCTTC. Translating it yields CATSRETGLAGYNEQFF.

Written as DNA, the CDR3 is TGCGCCAGCAGCGCGCAGGGGTGGGGTGGATATTCCCTCCACTTT. Translating gives CASSAQGWGGYSLHF. This chain joins TRBV4-1 and TRBJ1-6; D is perhaps TRBD1 (6 bases). The CDR3 extends over 15 amino acids. V was shortened by 5 bases and J by 14 bases, with 22 bases between the two germline ends. The V gene's germline CDR1 is MGHRA and CDR2 YSYEKL.

This chain links TRBV5-6 with TRBJ1-2, with 11 bases aligning to TRBD1. Germline V gives CDR1 SGHDT, CDR2 YYEEEE. Trimming took 4 bases from V and 2 from J; bases not matched to a gene: 4. The CDR3 loop spans 15 amino acids. CDR3 in amino acids: CASSQGQGANYGYTF. The CDR3 bases are TGTGCCAGCAGCCAAGGACAGGGGGCCAACTATGGCTACACCTTC.

This chain joins TRBV5-1 and TRBJ1-2; possible D gene TRBD1, 5 bases. Germline V gene lookup returns CDR1 SGHRS and CDR2 YFSETQ. Trimming stripped 0 bases from V and 6 bases from J, with 12 bases between. The CDR3 consists of 14 residues. The CDR3 is CASSLAAQADGYTF. In nucleotides, the CDR3 is TGCGCCAGCAGCTTGGCCGCACAGGCGGATGGCTACACCTTC.

The chain carries TRBV20-1 and TRBJ2-7; TRBD2 aligns across 7 bases. Looked up from germline, CDR1 is DFQATT and CDR2 is SNEGSKA (reference sequence). CDR3 length: 14 residues. The V segment lost 3 bases and the J segment 5 bases; nucleotides outside the gene matches: 10. The CDR3 is CSASLAGAGDEQYV. CDR3 nucleotide sequence: TGCAGTGCTAGTTTAGCTGGGGCGGGAGACGAGCAGTACGTC.

The V gene is TRBV7-2, the J gene TRBJ2-2; 8 bases agree with TRBD2. V gave up 5 bases and J gave up 2 bases; unmatched junction bases: 10. This CDR3 spans 17 amino acids. The germline CDR1 and CDR2 sequences are SGHTA and FQGNSA. The CDR3 loop reads CASSLRERGLNTGELFF. In DNA form, the CDR3 reads TGTGCCAGCAGCCTCCGGGAGCGGGGGCTAAACACCGGGGAGCTGTTTTTT. Based on the CDR3 plus reference TRBV7-2 and TRBJ2-2, the full variable domain is GAGVSQSPSNKVTEKGKDVELRCDPISGHTALYWYRQSLGQGLEFLIYFQGNSAPDKSGLPSDRFSAERTGGSVSTLTIQRTQQEDSAVYLCASSLRERGLNTGELFFGEGSRLTVL.

The chain recombines TRBV27 with TRBJ2-7; weak D call: TRBD2 (6 bases). Germline-derived CDR1 and CDR2 are MNHEY and SMNVEV (reference sequence). The V gene lost 7 bases and the J gene lost 3 bases, with 16 bases spanning the gap. The CDR3 runs 14 residues. As DNA, the CDR3 is TGTGCCAGCATGAGGGACGGAGGGTTCTACGAGCAGTACGTC. It translates to CASMRDGGFYEQYV.

The rearrangement joins TRBV5-1 to TRBJ2-6; D remains unclear. Trimming shortened V by 3 bases and J by 1 base, and 8 bases separated the two germline ends. The CDR3 is 15 amino acids. Germline V CDR1 and CDR2: SGHRS, YFSETQ. CDR3 in DNA: TGCGCCAGCAGCTACACGCGGTCTGGGGCCAACGTCCTGACTTTC. Residues: CASSYTRSGANVLTF.

The table lists this clone with a few counts. CDR3 sequence reads: CASSLTGRGNQPQHF. The CDR3 region has the DNA TGTGCCAGCAGCTTGACAGGACGGGGCAATCAGCCCCAGCATTTT. V usage is TRBV11-3 and J usage is TRBJ1-5; maybe TRBD1 (6 bases). Germline CDR1 reads SGHNT; CDR2 reads YENEEA. Trimming removed 3 bases from V and 2 bases from J, with 11 bases in between. There are 15 residues in the CDR3.

The chain uses TRBV6-2 or TRBV6-3 and TRBJ2-1, with D maybe TRBD2 (5 bases). CDR1 and CDR2 from the germline V gene are MNHEY and SVGEGT. V lost 2 bases and J 5 bases, leaving 19 bases between the germline ends. The CDR3 is made up of 17 amino acids. This chain's CDR3 is CASSYPAERRVHNEQFF. CDR3 bases: TGTGCCAGCAGTTACCCCGCCGAGCGGAGAGTCCACAATGAGCAGTTCTTC.

The V gene is TRBV7-2, the J gene TRBJ1-2; 9 positions match TRBD1. Germline V lookup: CDR1 SGHTA, CDR2 FQGNSA. This CDR3 region has 15 residues. The J segment lost 3 bases and the V segment lost 5 bases, leaving 7 bases of the junction unmatched. The DNA for the CDR3 is TGTGCCAGCAGCACCCGGACAGGGGCTGACTATGGCTACACCTTC. Protein product: CASSTRTGADYGYTF.

The chain links TRBV9 to TRBJ1-4, with 7 nucleotides matching TRBD1. The CDR3 is made up of 12 amino acids. Trimming at V came to 3 bases and at J to 11 bases, leaving 4 bases not matched to a gene. Looked up from germline, CDR1 is SGDLS and CDR2 is YYNGEE. DNA of the CDR3: TGTGCCAGCAGCGAGCCACAGGGGAAACTGTTTTTT. Translated, it gives CASSEPQGKLFF.

V gene TRBV29-1 combines with J gene TRBJ1-5; possibly TRBD1 for D (5 bases). V was trimmed by 4 bases and J by 4 bases, leaving 14 bases between them. CDR3 length: 14 residues. Germline assignment: CDR1 SQVTM and CDR2 ANQGSEA. For the CDR3, the DNA is TGCAGCGTTGCCCTGGGAGGGGCTAATCAGCCCCAGCATTTT. Protein sequence: CSVALGGANQPQHF.

V is TRBV19 and J is TRBJ1-2, with a weak D call TRBD1 (5 bases). The germline CDR1 and CDR2 sequences are LNHDA and SQIVND (reference sequence). The CDR3 contains 14 residues. Trimming took 4 bases from V and 3 from J, leaving 12 bases between them. The CDR3 DNA reads TGTGCCAGTAGTAGATTGGACAACTACTATGGCTACACCTTC. This translates into CASSRLDNYYGYTF.

V and J are TRBV18 and TRBJ2-1; D not resolved. Germline values: CDR1 KGHSH, CDR2 LQKENI. Trimming stripped 3 bases from V and 0 bases from J, with 9 bases between. The CDR3 has 15 amino acids. The CDR3 here is CASSPYLNSYNEQFF. The CDR3 DNA sequence: TGTGCCAGCTCACCGTACTTAAACTCCTACAATGAGCAGTTCTTC.

Comments on this clone: The junction shows a germline mismatch at one end, possibly a read error. V and J are TRBV19 and TRBJ2-6, with TRBD1 as a possible D gene (6 bases). Germline values: CDR1 LNHDA, CDR2 SQIVND (reference sequence). The CDR3 is made up of 17 amino acids. CDR3 bases: TGTGCCAGTAGTATTGCAGGGGCGCCCTCTGGGGCCAACGCCCTGACTTTC. This gives the protein CASSIAGAPSGANALTF.

The chain is built from TRBV7-2 and TRBJ1-2; 7 bases fit TRBD1. Losses at the gene ends were 3 bases for V and 2 bases for J; bases not matched to a gene: 15. The CDR3 loop spans 18 amino acids. The germline CDR1 and CDR2 sequences are SGHTA and FQGNSA. For the CDR3, the DNA is TGTGCCAGCAGCTTGTCCCCGGCCAGGGGGAATTCAAACTATGGCTACACCTTC. It yields the protein CASSLSPARGNSNYGYTF.

The CDR3 protein is CASSGEDNNEQYF. The CDR3 DNA follows: TGTGCCAGTAGTGGAGAGGACAACAACGAGCAGTACTTC. This chain connects TRBV19 to TRBJ2-7; TRBD1 might be the D (5 bases). V lost 5 bases and J lost 5, with 13 bases in between. The CDR3 length is 13 residues. The germline V gene has CDR1 LNHDA and CDR2 SQIVND (reference sequence).

The chain links TRBV6-5 to TRBJ1-2; 7 bases align to TRBD1. Germline V CDR1 and CDR2: MNHEY, SVGAGI. The CDR3 loop spans 13 amino acids. With 6 bases clipped from V and 4 bases from J, the junction kept 5 bases outside the gene matches. The CDR3 here is CASSDRQGYGYTF. The DNA for the CDR3 is TGTGCCAGCAGCGACAGACAGGGCTATGGCTACACCTTC.

CDR3 nucleotides: TGTGCCAGCAGTGATACGAGGACAGAGGATTATAGCAATCAGCCCCAGCATTTT. It encodes CASSDTRTEDYSNQPQHF. The V call is TRBV25-1, the J call TRBJ1-5, with D possibly being TRBD1 (6 bases). The CDR3 runs to 18 residues. Between the trimmed V and J ends, which lost 3 bases and 0 bases, there was a span of 18 bases. Germline V gene sequence: CDR1 MGHDK, CDR2 SYGVNS.

This chain uses TRBV11-2 with TRBJ2-3; TRBD1 aligns across 8 bases. This CDR3 contains 14 residues. Germline loops: CDR1 SGHAT, CDR2 FQNNGV. With 8 bases clipped from V and 5 bases from J, the junction kept 9 bases outside the gene matches. This chain's CDR3 is CASGTGQERDTQYF. CDR3 sequence (DNA): TGTGCCAGCGGGACAGGACAGGAGAGAGATACGCAGTATTTT.

This chain uses TRBV5-1 with TRBJ2-5; tentatively, D is TRBD1 (6 bases). The CDR3 sequence is 13 residues long. V lost 4 bases, J lost 2 bases, and 9 bases lay in between. Germline V gives CDR1 SGHRS, CDR2 YFSETQ. DNA of the CDR3: TGCGCCAGCAGCATGGACAGTCAAGAGACCCAGTACTTC. Protein product: CASSMDSQETQYF.

The V call is TRBV11-2, the J call TRBJ2-7; 7 bases fit TRBD1. The germline CDR1 and CDR2 sequences are SGHAT and FQNNGV. The CDR3 totals 14 residues. The ends lost 0 bases at V and 5 bases at J; junction bases unmatched: 4. DNA for the CDR3: TGTGCCAGCAGCTTAGAGATCCAGGGGGACGAGCAGTACGTC. Its protein is CASSLEIQGDEQYV.

This clone was detected once. This chain links TRBV5-6 with TRBJ2-1; 7 nucleotides align to TRBD2. CDR1 is SGHDT and CDR2 is YYEEEE in the germline V gene. V was clipped by 0 bases and J by 5 bases; unmatched bases: 8. The CDR3 is made up of 16 amino acids. CDR3 sequence reads: CASSLVPYGGNNEQFF. DNA for the CDR3: TGTGCCAGCAGCTTGGTCCCCTACGGGGGGAACAATGAGCAGTTCTTC.

This clone turned up a few times. This sequence joins TRBV10-1 and TRBJ1-1; no clear D gene. Germline V lookup: CDR1 WNHNN, CDR2 SYGVQD (reference sequence). V was pared by 6 bases and J by 0 bases, with 17 bases between. CDR3 length equals 16 residues. The CDR3 region has the DNA TGCGCCAGCAGCCTCCACCCGCTAACCATGAACACTGAAGCTTTCTTT. This sequence encodes CASSLHPLTMNTEAFF.

The genes are TRBV5-4 and TRBJ1-4; D gene ambiguous. Germline V lookup: CDR1 SGHNT, CDR2 YYREEE (reference sequence). The CDR3 consists of 12 residues. The V gene lost 3 bases and the J gene lost 4 bases, with 4 bases spanning the gap. The CDR3 region is CASSYFNEKLFF. The CDR3 nucleotides are TGTGCCAGCAGCTACTTTAATGAAAAACTGTTTTTT.

The chain is built from TRBV24-1 and TRBJ2-7, with D hard to call. The length of the CDR3 is 16 residues. Trimming took 4 bases from V and 6 from J, leaving 21 bases between them. CDR1 KGHDR and CDR2 SFDVKD come from the germline V gene. The CDR3 DNA follows: TGTGCCACCAGTGACCCCCCTCAGACTTTCCTCCCCGAGCAGTACGTC. Residues: CATSDPPQTFLPEQYV.

This rearrangement joins TRBV4-3 to TRBJ1-5; D unclear. The CDR3 loop spans 15 amino acids. The germline CDR1 and CDR2 sequences are LGHNA and YSLEER. V lost 0 bases and J lost 4, with 10 bases in between. CDR3 DNA: TGCGCCAGCAGCCAAGAGGGCAGGACTAATCAGCCCCAGCATTTT. Its translation is CASSQEGRTNQPQHF.

This chain joins TRBV19 and TRBJ1-5; D gene unclear. Trimming took off 5 bases at V and 0 bases at J, with 11 bases between the two ends. The CDR3 has 15 amino acids. CDR1 and CDR2 (germline): LNHDA, SQIVND (reference sequence). This CDR3 reads CASSATLVSNQPQHF. The DNA for the CDR3 is TGTGCCAGTAGTGCGACACTTGTTAGCAATCAGCCCCAGCATTTT.

The genes are TRBV19 and TRBJ2-7; D unresolved. CDR1 is LNHDA and CDR2 is SQIVND in the germline V gene (reference sequence). The CDR3 has 15 amino acids. The V end lost 1 base, the J end lost 4 bases, and 14 bases lay between the germline ends. This chain's CDR3 is CASSIVVAQAYEQYF. DNA for the CDR3: TGTGCCAGTAGTATAGTGGTGGCGCAGGCTTACGAGCAGTACTTC. Looking up the rest from reference TRBV19 and TRBJ2-7 gives the full variable domain: DGGITQSPKYLFRKEGQNVTLSCEQNLNHDAMYWYRQDPGQGLRLIYYSQIVNDFQKGDIAEGYSVSREKKESFPLTVTSAQKNPTAFYLCASSIVVAQAYEQYFGPGTRLTVT.

The chain links TRBV2 to TRBJ2-3; possibly TRBD1 for D (5 bases). Germline values: CDR1 SNHLY, CDR2 FYNNEI. The V gene lost 1 base and the J gene lost 0 bases, with 11 bases spanning the gap. CDR3 length: 16 residues. The CDR3 protein is CASSEVQGLSTDTQYF. The CDR3 coding sequence is TGTGCCAGCAGTGAAGTCCAGGGATTAAGCACAGATACGCAGTATTTT. Full variable domain (outside the CDR3, taken from reference TRBV2 and TRBJ2-3): EPEVTQTPSHQVTQMGQEVILRCVPISNHLYFYWYRQILGQKVEFLVSFYNNEISEKSEIFDDQFSVERPDGSNFTLKIRSTKLEDSAMYFCASSEVQGLSTDTQYFGPGTRLTVL.